This T cell receptor (beta chain) was sequenced in a study of PD-1 blockade in mismatch repair-deficient tumors. Study overall: Patients had around twelve mismatch repair-deficient cancer types, all previously treated and progressing.

Study results and limitations: After pembrolizumab, tumor-resident clones rose rapidly, then generally contracted before radiologic responses.

Sequenced by immunoSEQ multiplex PCR; TCRdb stores in-frame clones only, minus some. The repertoire holds approximately 120,000 clones, with around 83% as singletons. The CDR3 is 16 residues long. Germline CDR1 and CDR2: MDHEN and SYDVKM. Unmatched junction bases numbered 18, after V lost 7 bases and J lost 9 bases. TCR sequencing covered a few patients who responded to pembrolizumab. A word on this clone: What it binds is unknown.

Sequences were derived from peripheral blood, sampled 44 weeks after starting pembrolizumab. The chain recombines TRBV28 with TRBJ2-7; TRBD1 aligns across 10 bases. The sequence was obtained from an adult with mismatch repair-deficient cancer. CDR3 loop: CASNNRGDRGYSGQYF. CDR3 sequence (DNA): TGTGCCAGCAATAACAGGGGGGACAGGGGATATTCGGGGCAGTACTTC.